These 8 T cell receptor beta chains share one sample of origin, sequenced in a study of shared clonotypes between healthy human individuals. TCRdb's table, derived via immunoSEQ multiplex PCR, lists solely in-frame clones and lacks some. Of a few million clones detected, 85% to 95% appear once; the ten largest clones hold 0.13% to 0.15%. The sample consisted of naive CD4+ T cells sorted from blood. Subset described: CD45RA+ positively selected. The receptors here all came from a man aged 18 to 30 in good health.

The CDR3 nucleotides read TGTGCCAGCAGTACGACAGTACATCAGCCCCAGCATTTT. It is translated as CASSTTVHQPQHF. This chain links TRBV6-5 with TRBJ1-5, with a possible D match to TRBD1 (5 bases). CDR3 size: 13 residues. Between the trimmed V and J ends, which lost 5 bases and 5 bases, there was a span of 10 bases. From germline, CDR1 is MNHEY and CDR2 SVGAGI.

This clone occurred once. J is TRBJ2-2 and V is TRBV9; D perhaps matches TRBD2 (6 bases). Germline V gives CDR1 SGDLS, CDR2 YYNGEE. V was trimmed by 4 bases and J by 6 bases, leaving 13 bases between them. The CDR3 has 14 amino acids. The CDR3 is CASSFSGVAGELFF. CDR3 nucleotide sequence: TGTGCCAGCAGCTTCTCGGGGGTGGCCGGGGAGCTGTTTTTT.

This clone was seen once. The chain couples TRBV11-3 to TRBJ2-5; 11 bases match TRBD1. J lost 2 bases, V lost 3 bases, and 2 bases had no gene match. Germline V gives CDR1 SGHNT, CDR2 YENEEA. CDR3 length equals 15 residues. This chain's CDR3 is CASSLGTGGQETQYF. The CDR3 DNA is TGTGCCAGCAGCTTGGGGACAGGGGGGCAAGAGACCCAGTACTTC.

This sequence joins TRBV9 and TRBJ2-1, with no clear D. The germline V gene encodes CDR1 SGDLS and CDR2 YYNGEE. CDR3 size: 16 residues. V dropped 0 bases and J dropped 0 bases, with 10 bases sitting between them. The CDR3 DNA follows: TGTGCCAGCAGCGTAGGACTTGACCACTCCTACAATGAGCAGTTCTTC. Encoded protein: CASSVGLDHSYNEQFF.

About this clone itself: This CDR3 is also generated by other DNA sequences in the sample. CDR3 sequence reads: CASSLGQNGNTIYF. CDR3 bases: TGTGCCAGCAGCTTGGGACAGAATGGAAACACCATATATTTT. The chain employs TRBV5-4 and TRBJ1-3, with D perhaps matching TRBD1 (5 bases). In germline, CDR1 is SGHNT, CDR2 YYREEE (reference sequence). The V and J ends lost 0 bases and 3 bases respectively, with 7 bases between them. The CDR3 consists of 14 residues.

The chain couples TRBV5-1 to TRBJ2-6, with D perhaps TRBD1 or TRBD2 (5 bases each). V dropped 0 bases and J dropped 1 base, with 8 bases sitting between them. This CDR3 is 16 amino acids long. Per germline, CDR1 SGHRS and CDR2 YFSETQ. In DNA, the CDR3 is TGCGCCAGCAGCTTGGACGGGGCTTCTGGGGCCAACGTCCTGACTTTC. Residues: CASSLDGASGANVLTF. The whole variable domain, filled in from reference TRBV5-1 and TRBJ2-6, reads KAGVTQTPRYLIKTRGQQVTLSCSPISGHRSVSWYQQTPGQGLQFLFEYFSETQRNKGNFPGRFSGRQFSNSRSEMNVSTLELGDSALYLCASSLDGASGANVLTFGAGSRLTVL.

For the CDR3, the DNA is TGTGCCAGCAGCACCCCCGGGACTAGCGGCACAGATACGCAGTATTTT. The encoded protein is CASSTPGTSGTDTQYF. V usage is TRBV11-2 and J usage is TRBJ2-3; TRBD2 matches at 10 bases. V was pared by 5 bases and J by 1 base, with 6 bases of the junction left unmatched. CDR1 is SGHAT and CDR2 is FQNNGV in the germline V gene. The CDR3 has 16 amino acids.

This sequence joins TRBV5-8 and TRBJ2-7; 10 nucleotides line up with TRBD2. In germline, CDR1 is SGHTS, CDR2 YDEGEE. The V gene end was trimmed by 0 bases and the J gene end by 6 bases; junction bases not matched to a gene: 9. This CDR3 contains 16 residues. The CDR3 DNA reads TGTGCCAGCAGCTTGGAGGCTAGCGGGAGTCTGTCCGAGCAGTACTTC. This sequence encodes CASSLEASGSLSEQYF.